This T cell receptor beta chain came from a study of blood T cell repertoires in COVID-19. About the research overall: Researchers got acute and convalescent COVID-19 samples from the United States, Italy and Spain. Sources were T cells, B-cell-depleted T cells, or PBMCs; the material itself was cDNA or gDNA.

In this sample, this clone turned up once. Per germline, CDR1 KGHSH and CDR2 LQKENI. V lost 6 bases, J lost 0 bases, and 14 bases lay in between. The length of the CDR3 is 16 residues. Authors' data handling: Estimation of nucleated cell counts was performed using reference gene primer amplification. The data were produced by immunoSEQ multiplex PCR, yet TCRdb's version contains in-frame clones alone and is incomplete. V and J calls and clone size are those listed in that table; D and trimming were worked out from the DNA. The sample consists of 250,000 to 400,000 clones, about nine tenths of them appearing once.

The sample consisted of peripheral blood. The rearrangement joins TRBV18 to TRBJ1-4, with a possible D match to TRBD1 (6 bases). The clonotype comes from a man aged 50-59 years with active or convalescent COVID-19. The CDR3 DNA sequence: TGTGCCAGCTCCCCGACAGGAGCATCAACTAATGAAAAACTGTTTTTT. Translating it yields CASSPTGASTNEKLFF. Drawing the rest from reference TRBV18 and TRBJ1-4, the complete variable domain is NAGVMQNPRHLVRRRGQEARLRCSPMKGHSHVYWYRQLPEEGLKFMVYLQKENIIDESGMPKERFSAEFPKEGPSILRIQQVVRGDSAAYFCASSPTGASTNEKLFFGSGTQLSVL.